The 22 T cell receptor beta chains below come from one sample, sequenced in a study of T cells in Graves' hyperthyroidism and ophthalmopathy. What was amplified from RNA transcripts were TCR beta CDR3 regions. The TCR CDR3 was amplified in a first-round RT-PCR using the HTBI primer set. TCRdb reprocessed the multiplex PCR reads via MiXCR and lists one record per CDR3 protein. The table shows about 520,000 distinct CDR3 sequences, with about 20% occurring only once. The sequenced material came from blood. The source of these receptors is a young man with Graves' hyperthyroidism.

The rearrangement links TRBV20-1 to TRBJ2-7; the match to TRBD2 covers 9 bases. The CDR3 spans 14 residues. The V segment lost 6 bases and the J segment 0 bases; nucleotides outside the gene matches: 6. The germline CDR1 and CDR2 sequences are DFQATT and SNEGSKA (reference sequence). The CDR3 nucleotides are TGCAGTGCCAATCTAGCGGGGAGCTCCTACGAGCAGTACTTC. This translates into CSANLAGSSYEQYF.

This clonotype was seen ten or more times. This chain joins TRBV19 and TRBJ1-5, with TRBD1 matching 8 bases. V dropped 8 bases and J dropped 10; count of bases not matched to a gene: 7. Germline V gives CDR1 LNHDA, CDR2 SQIVND (reference sequence). The CDR3 spans 12 residues. CDR3 DNA sequence: TGTGCCAGTGACCAGGGGGCGATACCCCAGCATTTT. It translates to CASDQGAIPQHF.

The V and J genes are TRBV6-2 or TRBV6-3 and TRBJ2-5; unclear D gene. With 2 bases removed from V and 2 bases from J, the gap between germline ends came to 3 bases. The length of the CDR3 is 12 residues. Germline CDR1 and CDR2: MNHEY and SVGEGT. CDR3 loop: CASSYGQETQYF. CDR3 bases: TGTGCCAGCAGTTACGGTCAAGAGACCCAGTACTTC.

This clonotype was found a few times. The rearrangement links TRBV29-1 to TRBJ2-5; 8 bases map to TRBD1. The CDR3 runs to 14 residues. The germline gives CDR1 SQVTM, CDR2 ANQGSEA. V dropped 4 bases and J dropped 6; count of bases not matched to a gene: 10. The CDR3 DNA reads TGCAGCGTTGTGTGGGACAGGCCACGGCAGACCCAGTACTTC. Protein: CSVVWDRPRQTQYF.

This clonotype was seen at least ten times. The genes are TRBV6-5 and TRBJ2-7, with 9 positions matching TRBD1. Trimming at V came to 0 bases and at J to 0 bases, leaving 0 bases not matched to a gene. Germline V gene data show CDR1 as MNHEY and CDR2 as SVGAGI. There are 15 residues in the CDR3. The CDR3 DNA is TGTGCCAGCAGTTACTCGGACAGGGGCTCCTACGAGCAGTACTTC. Protein: CASSYSDRGSYEQYF.

V and J are TRBV6-2 or TRBV6-3 and TRBJ1-1, with D unclear. The CDR3 extends over 14 amino acids. Trimming left V 6 bases short and J 1 base short, with 12 bases between. From germline, CDR1 is MNHEY and CDR2 SVGEGT. The CDR3 sequence: CASRTPLANTEAFF. The DNA for the CDR3 is TGTGCCAGCAGGACTCCCTTGGCGAACACTGAAGCTTTCTTT.

This clonotype was seen ten or more times. This chain connects TRBV28 to TRBJ1-6; 7 positions match TRBD1. The CDR3 loop spans 15 amino acids. J gave up 4 bases and V 5 bases, and 5 bases lay outside the gene matches. Germline assignment: CDR1 MDHEN and CDR2 SYDVKM. CDR3 nucleotides: TGTGCCAGCAGTCCGGCGGGACAGTATAATTCACCCCTCCACTTT. This codes for CASSPAGQYNSPLHF.

This clonotype was observed many times. The CDR3 sequence is CASSTGMGNQPQHF. The CDR3 nucleotides are TGTGCCAGTAGTACAGGTATGGGCAATCAGCCCCAGCATTTT. The V and J genes are TRBV19 and TRBJ1-5; no firm D call. The V gene's germline CDR1 is LNHDA and CDR2 SQIVND (reference sequence). V dropped 4 bases and J dropped 2 bases, with 9 bases sitting between them. This CDR3 is built from 14 residues.

This chain links TRBV27 with TRBJ2-5; no definite D call. CDR3 length: 14 residues. Germline CDR1 MNHEY, CDR2 SMNVEV (reference sequence). The germline V and J ends were trimmed by 2 bases and 0 bases, with 7 bases remaining between them. CDR3 nucleotides: TGTGCCAGCAGTTTACTACCCAACCAAGAGACCCAGTACTTC. It codes for CASSLLPNQETQYF.

This clonotype was picked up many times. The chain uses TRBV28 and TRBJ1-5; D may be TRBD1 (5 bases). V dropped 7 bases and J dropped 2 bases, with 15 bases sitting between them. In germline, CDR1 is MDHEN, CDR2 SYDVKM. The CDR3 is 15 amino acids. The CDR3 loop reads CASNSGQGGNQPQHF. The CDR3 bases are TGTGCCAGCAATAGCGGGCAGGGAGGCAATCAGCCCCAGCATTTT.

In its sample, this clonotype was seen many times. CDR3 nucleotides: TGTGCCAGCAGTTACTCGCAAAGGGGAGAGACCCAGTACTTC. Translation gives CASSYSQRGETQYF. The chain couples TRBV6-5 to TRBJ2-5, with D perhaps TRBD1 (5 bases). The CDR3 is 14 amino acids. The germline CDR1 and CDR2 sequences are MNHEY and SVGAGI. With 0 bases removed from V and 4 bases from J, the gap between germline ends came to 9 bases.

This clonotype was counted many times. This chain connects TRBV20-1 to TRBJ1-3; D remains unclear. The length of the CDR3 is 14 residues. CDR1 is DFQATT and CDR2 is SNEGSKA in the germline V gene (reference sequence). Trimming took off 1 base at V and 0 bases at J, with 7 bases between the two ends. The CDR3 DNA reads as TGCAGTGCTAGAGGGACGGACTCTGGAAACACCATATATTTT. As protein: CSARGTDSGNTIYF.

The chain is built from TRBV6-1 and TRBJ1-1; D is undetermined. The CDR3 is 16 amino acids. V shed 3 bases and J shed 0 bases, with 14 bases lying between them. CDR1 is MNHNS and CDR2 is SASEGT in the germline V gene. CDR3 nucleotides: TGTGCCAGCAGTGATACCGTTCCCCCCTTGAACACTGAAGCTTTCTTT. Translation: CASSDTVPPLNTEAFF.

This clonotype was counted many times. This chain links TRBV7-9 with TRBJ1-2; D is unresolved. This CDR3 spans 13 amino acids. CDR1 and CDR2 (germline): SEHNR, FQNEAQ (reference sequence). Trimming took off 4 bases at V and 1 base at J, with 7 bases between the two ends. The CDR3 loop reads CASSSESNYGYTF. The CDR3 nucleotides are TGTGCCAGCAGCTCGGAAAGTAACTATGGCTACACCTTC. Based on the CDR3 plus reference TRBV7-9 and TRBJ1-2, the full variable domain is DTGVSQNPRHKITKRGQNVTFRCDPISEHNRLYWYRQTLGQGPEFLTYFQNEAQLEKSRLLSDRFSAERPKGSFSTLEIQRTEQGDSAMYLCASSSESNYGYTFGSGTRLTVV.

The table lists this clonotype with many counts. The chain carries TRBV10-3 and TRBJ1-1; D call uncertain. V lost 4 bases and J lost 1, with 7 bases in between. This CDR3 is 13 amino acids long. Germline V gene sequence: CDR1 ENHRY, CDR2 SYGVKD. This CDR3 reads CAISGQTNTEAFF. DNA for the CDR3: TGTGCCATCAGTGGGCAGACGAACACTGAAGCTTTCTTT.

CDR3 in DNA: TGTGCCAGCAGTTCCCCGGACGGGACAACCGGGGGCTACACCTTC. Its translation is CASSSPDGTTGGYTF. The chain couples TRBV6-5 to TRBJ1-2; D perhaps matches TRBD1 (6 bases). Per germline, CDR1 MNHEY and CDR2 SVGAGI. With 4 bases removed from V and 8 bases from J, the gap between germline ends came to 20 bases. CDR3 length equals 15 residues.

The chain uses TRBV30 and TRBJ2-7; the D gene is possibly TRBD2 (6 bases). The V gene's germline CDR1 is GTSNPN and CDR2 SVGIG (reference sequence). Trimming left V 0 bases short and J 0 bases short, with 6 bases between. This CDR3 has 13 residues. For the CDR3, the DNA is TGTGCCTGGAGTGTAGCGGGCTCCTACGAGCAGTACTTC. It codes for CAWSVAGSYEQYF.

The chain links TRBV3-1 to TRBJ2-7; D is ambiguous. Trimming shortened V by 2 bases and J by 0 bases, and 8 bases separated the two germline ends. Germline CDR1 and CDR2: LGHDT and YNNKEL (reference sequence). The CDR3 runs 14 residues. CDR3 bases: TGTGCCAGCAGCCAAACCCCGAACTCCTACGAGCAGTACTTC. This gives the protein CASSQTPNSYEQYF.

The V call is TRBV29-1, the J call TRBJ1-1; 7 nucleotides line up with TRBD1. The CDR3 is 15 residues long. Unmatched junction bases numbered 13, after V lost 2 bases and J lost 7 bases. Germline V gene lookup returns CDR1 SQVTM and CDR2 ANQGSEA. CDR3 region: CSVELGSGGDGEAFF. The CDR3 DNA sequence: TGCAGCGTTGAATTGGGGTCAGGGGGTGATGGTGAAGCTTTCTTT.

This clonotype was detected many times. The V gene is TRBV2, the J gene TRBJ2-7, with TRBD1 matching 8 bases. CDR1 and CDR2 from the germline V gene are SNHLY and FYNNEI. J gave up 4 bases and V 5 bases, and 10 bases lay outside the gene matches. The CDR3 covers 15 residues. The DNA for the CDR3 is TGTGCCAGCAGTCCCGGACAGGGAGTAGAGTACGAGCAGTACTTC. Protein product: CASSPGQGVEYEQYF. Full variable domain (rest looked up from reference TRBV2 and TRBJ2-7): EPEVTQTPSHQVTQMGQEVILRCVPISNHLYFYWYRQILGQKVEFLVSFYNNEISEKSEIFDDQFSVERPDGSNFTLKIRSTKLEDSAMYFCASSPGQGVEYEQYFGPGTRLTVT.

The chain carries TRBV5-1 and TRBJ1-2; D is uncertain. The ends were cut back, 0 bases at V and 2 bases at J, with 14 bases in the middle. The germline CDR1 and CDR2 sequences are SGHRS and YFSETQ. The CDR3 contains 16 residues. The CDR3 sequence: CASSLANRHQNYGYTF. In DNA form, the CDR3 reads TGCGCCAGCAGCTTGGCCAATAGACATCAGAACTATGGCTACACCTTC.

This chain joins TRBV15 and TRBJ2-2; D is uncertain. CDR1 and CDR2 (germline): LNHNV, YYDKDF (reference sequence). Trimming took 3 bases from V and 4 from J, leaving 12 bases between them. The CDR3 covers 15 residues. CDR3 bases: TGTGCCACCAGCAGCCGGAGAGCAGCCACCGGGGAGCTGTTTTTT. This encodes CATSSRRAATGELFF.